This TCR beta chain was captured in a study of tumor-infiltrating lymphocytes in primary liver carcinoma. Production of TCR beta cDNA used 400 to 650 ng total RNA together with a constant-region primer. Three-round nested multiplex PCR performed with slightly modified ARM-PCR produced the TCR beta libraries. It was with TRBV1-TRBV30 forward primers and a C-beta reverse primer that the first two PCR rounds were run, at around 9 cycles each. TCRdb redid the calling of the multiplex PCR reads with MiXCR, one entry per CDR3 protein. The sample includes fewer than 75,000 distinct CDR3 sequences, 65% to 80% of them seen just once. Unsorted bulk tissue, roughly 20-33 mg of it, served as the source for co-extraction of RNA and DNA. CDR3 length equals 14 residues. In germline, CDR1 is SQVTM, CDR2 ANQGSEA. This clonotype was picked up a small number of times. A junction end diverges from the germline sequence, so it may reflect a read error.

J is TRBJ2-1 and V is TRBV29-1; TRBD1 agrees at 11 bases. The TCR originated in a man aged 35 to 55 with primary liver carcinoma and hepatitis B virus infection. The sequencing sample was made of liver tumor tissue from sampling region 2. Subset of the sample: tumor region T2, inferior pole. CDR3 bases: TGCAGCGTTCTGGGACAGGGGGTGACCAACGAGCGGTTCTTC. This sequence encodes CSVLGQGVTNERFF.